This T cell receptor beta chain was found in a study of radiation and T cells in renal cell carcinoma. TCRdb's copy holds only in-frame clones and misses some; the assay was immunoSEQ multiplex PCR. The table lists about 8,900 clones, roughly 63% of them singletons, with 13% to 15% in the top ten. Treatment defined: treatment-naive control, cytoreductive nephrectomy. Control tumors came from treatment-naive patients without prior radiation. The receptor was isolated from a man in his 60s with renal cell carcinoma. The starting material was tumor tissue, obtained from a patient whose treatment was nephrectomy without radiotherapy.

This CDR3 reads CASSLVRGQGTNEKLFF. The CDR3 DNA sequence: TGTGCCAGCAGCTTAGTTCGGGGGCAAGGCACTAATGAAAAACTGTTTTTT. This chain uses TRBV11-2 with TRBJ1-4; TRBD1 might be the D (6 bases). V lost 1 base to trimming and J lost 2 bases, with 14 bases between them. The CDR3 loop spans 17 amino acids. Germline CDR1 SGHAT, CDR2 FQNNGV.